This entry lists 15 T cell receptor beta chains sequenced from one sample in a study of regulatory T cells in long-lasting Graves disease (dated by TCRdb to about 2021). The label giving this sample's time point can be read as: newly diagnosed GD, antithyroid drugs for less than 3 months. For both TCR sequencing and RNA sequencing, RNA was extracted from PBMCs using TRIzol. Library prep was done by multiplex PCR. TCRdb names Illumina HiSeq 4000 as the instrument used. TCR beta libraries were built with iRepertoire HTBI primers and Arm-PCR amplification of CDR3 regions. Through fastp at Q25 and MiXCR, TCRdb rebuilt clones from the public reads, retaining in-frame beta chains. Identical CDR3 proteins give one entry, which carries the most common genes and DNA. This sample has about 450,000 distinct CDR3 sequences in its table, and around 13% of those were observed once. Around a sixth of the sample is taken by the ten largest.

The data were also submitted as part of a second study, on T cells in Graves' hyperthyroidism and ophthalmopathy.

The sequenced sample was peripheral blood mononuclear cells (PBMCs), obtained at new diagnosis, from a patient treated with antithyroid drugs. The receptor set was obtained from a woman in her forties or fifties with Graves disease. Donor details come from another sample of the same person, matched by shared clones.

This clonotype has ten or more counts. The chain uses TRBV3-1 and TRBJ1-1; no clear D. Trimming pared 3 bases from V and 11 bases from J, leaving 19 bases between. The germline V gene has CDR1 LGHDT and CDR2 YNNKEL (reference sequence). The CDR3 runs to 14 residues. The CDR3 DNA reads as TGTGCCAGCAGCCACGCGAACAGTCCCCGCGGGGCTTTCTTT. Its protein is CASSHANSPRGAFF.

This clonotype was seen many times. This chain joins TRBV20-1 and TRBJ2-1, with 9 bases identical to TRBD1. The germline V gene encodes CDR1 DFQATT and CDR2 SNEGSKA (reference sequence). V lost 5 bases, J lost 3 bases, and 14 bases stayed unmatched. The CDR3 consists of 17 residues. CDR3 amino acids: CSAAGQGSLALYNEQFF. In nucleotides, the CDR3 is TGCAGTGCTGCGGGACAGGGCTCACTAGCGCTCTACAATGAGCAGTTCTTC.

This chain uses TRBV10-2 with TRBJ2-7, with D uncertain. The V end was cut by 8 bases, the J end by 0 bases, with 11 bases between. The CDR3 extends over 13 amino acids. In germline, CDR1 is WSHSY, CDR2 SAAADI. In nucleotides, the CDR3 is TGCGCCAGCTCGATAGGCCGCTCCTACGAGCAGTACTTC. It yields the protein CASSIGRSYEQYF.

This clonotype showed up many times. This chain uses TRBV20-1 with TRBJ2-1, with TRBD2 identical over 8 bases. The germline gives CDR1 DFQATT, CDR2 SNEGSKA (reference sequence). The ends lost 1 base at V and 2 bases at J; junction bases unmatched: 7. The CDR3 is 16 residues long. The CDR3 protein is CSARGYSGITYNEQFF. The CDR3, as DNA: TGCAGTGCTAGAGGGTATAGCGGGATAACCTACAATGAGCAGTTCTTC.

This clonotype was detected ten times or more. V gene TRBV2 combines with J gene TRBJ2-3, with 7 bases fitting TRBD2. The V and J ends lost 4 bases and 2 bases, in that order; junction bases with no gene match: 3. Germline CDR1 is SNHLY and CDR2 is FYNNEI. CDR3 length: 14 amino acids. The CDR3 is CASSGTRSTDTQYF. DNA for the CDR3: TGTGCCAGCAGTGGGACTAGATCCACAGATACGCAGTATTTT.

The V gene is TRBV28, the J gene TRBJ1-1; the D gene is possibly TRBD1 (6 bases). Per germline, CDR1 MDHEN and CDR2 SYDVKM. The CDR3 spans 15 residues. Trimming removed 1 base at V and 1 base at J, with 10 bases between. This chain's CDR3 is CASSLFGGANTEAFF. The CDR3 DNA reads TGTGCCAGCAGTTTATTCGGGGGGGCGAACACTGAAGCTTTCTTT.

The sample holds many counts of this clonotype. The gene calls are TRBV11-3 and TRBJ2-1; TRBD2 is a possible D gene (7 bases). Looked up from germline, CDR1 is SGHNT and CDR2 is YENEEA. V lost 6 bases to trimming and J lost 6 bases, with 12 bases between them. The CDR3 extends over 13 amino acids. The CDR3 sequence is CASRGRGGNEQFF. The CDR3 bases are TGTGCCAGCAGGGGGAGGGGGGGCAATGAGCAGTTCTTC.

The chain couples TRBV30 to TRBJ2-7, with D possibly being TRBD1 or TRBD2 (5 bases each). The CDR3 totals 16 residues. Per the germline V gene, CDR1 is GTSNPN and CDR2 is SVGIG (reference sequence). V gave up 7 bases and J gave up 4 bases, with 26 bases separating them. The CDR3 region has the DNA TGTGCCTTCCGTGGTTTGGGGCAGGGACGTGGGTACGAGCAGTACTTC. Amino acid sequence: CAFRGLGQGRGYEQYF.

This clonotype was recorded at least ten times. V usage is TRBV12-3 or TRBV12-4 and J usage is TRBJ2-3; 15 bases fit TRBD2. V shed 5 bases, J shed 5 bases, and the junction held 5 bases outside the gene matches. The CDR3 totals 16 residues. CDR3 amino acids: CASSVGLAGGKDTQYF. Here the CDR3 DNA reads TGTGCCAGCAGTGTGGGACTAGCGGGAGGTAAAGATACGCAGTATTTT.

J is TRBJ2-7 and V is TRBV14; 14 bases match TRBD2. V shed 1 base and J 3 bases; nucleotides not matched to a gene: 5. Germline CDR1 is SGHDN and CDR2 is FVKESK. The CDR3 contains 17 residues. CDR3 region: CASSQAPGTSGSYEQYF. The CDR3 nucleotides are TGTGCCAGCAGCCAAGCCCCTGGGACTAGCGGGAGCTACGAGCAGTACTTC.

Comments on this clonotype: It may be a read error: a sequence one base away is much more abundant. The V gene is TRBV3-1, the J gene TRBJ2-1, with D hard to call. Germline CDR1 and CDR2: LGHDT and YNNKEL (reference sequence). The CDR3 is 14 amino acids. The CDR3 coding sequence is TGTGCCAGCAGCTCGTTAAGCTCCTACTATGAGCAGTTCTTC. Protein: CASSSLSSYYEQFF.

This clonotype showed up just a few times. The chain carries TRBV27 and TRBJ1-6; maybe TRBD1 (5 bases). From germline, CDR1 is MNHEY and CDR2 SMNVEV (reference sequence). This CDR3 comprises 17 residues. V lost 1 base and J lost 0, with 10 bases in between. This chain's CDR3 is CASSLLPGRSYNSPLHF. The CDR3 DNA reads as TGTGCCAGCAGTTTATTGCCGGGACGCTCCTATAATTCACCCCTCCACTTT.

This clonotype was detected ten times or more. The rearrangement links TRBV20-1 to TRBJ2-1; 8 nucleotides match TRBD2. V shed 1 base, J shed 7 bases, and the junction held 6 bases outside the gene matches. CDR1 and CDR2 (germline): DFQATT, SNEGSKA (reference sequence). This CDR3 comprises 14 residues. The CDR3 is CSARGGTSANEQFF. Here the CDR3 DNA reads TGCAGTGCTAGAGGGGGGACTAGTGCGAATGAGCAGTTCTTC.

This clonotype was observed many times. The chain links TRBV18 to TRBJ1-2; the match to TRBD1 covers 11 bases. The CDR3 covers 14 residues. The germline gives CDR1 KGHSH, CDR2 LQKENI. The J segment lost 7 bases and the V segment lost 3 bases, leaving 4 bases of the junction unmatched. CDR3 region: CASSPGTGGAGYTF. In DNA form, the CDR3 reads TGTGCCAGCTCACCTGGGACAGGGGGTGCTGGCTACACCTTC.

This chain uses TRBV28 with TRBJ2-4; D uncertain. The CDR3 extends over 15 amino acids. V dropped 4 bases and J dropped 1 base, with 11 bases sitting between them. From germline, CDR1 is MDHEN and CDR2 SYDVKM. CDR3 protein: CASSSLGLAKNIQYF. DNA of the CDR3: TGTGCCAGCAGTTCCTTAGGGTTGGCCAAAAACATTCAGTACTTC.